These T cell receptor beta chains were read from a single sample in a study of blood T cell repertoires in COVID-19. TCRdb's table, derived via immunoSEQ multiplex PCR, lists solely in-frame clones and lacks some. The table shows 200,000 or so clones, with about four fifths occurring only once. The sequencing sample was made of peripheral blood. The receptors originated from a woman of 80 years or more with COVID-19, enrolled during active disease. The CDR3 runs from the conserved cysteine through the conserved F or W. A D gene is named only where the DNA matches it firmly. Expanded clones are given a class, and other clones once, few, many or no size at all.

V gene: TRBV2
J gene: TRBJ1-1
clone size: -
D gene: -
CDR3 DNA: TGTGCCAGCAGCTCTAGGACAGCGAACACTGAAGCTTTCTTT
CDR3 protein: CASSSRTANTEAFF

V gene: TRBV18
J gene: TRBJ1-1
clone size: few
D gene: TRBD1
CDR3 DNA: TGTGCCAGCTCAGATACAGGGGTGACTGAAGCTTTCTTT
CDR3 protein: CASSDTGVTEAFF

V gene: TRBV7-6
J gene: TRBJ1-3
clone size: -
D gene: -
CDR3 DNA: TGTGCCAGCAGCTTAGGTTACGGGTTCTCTGGAAACACCATATATTTT
CDR3 protein: CASSLGYGFSGNTIYF

V gene: TRBV28
J gene: TRBJ1-5
clone size: -
D gene: -
CDR3 DNA: TGTGCCAGCGGGAGTCAGCCCCAGCATTTT
CDR3 protein: CASGSQPQHF

V gene: TRBV2
J gene: TRBJ1-2
clone size: -
D gene: TRBD1
CDR3 DNA: TGTGCCAGCAGTCCTTTACAGGGGGCCGGCTACACCTTC
CDR3 protein: CASSPLQGAGYTF

V gene: TRBV27
J gene: TRBJ2-2
clone size: -
D gene: -
CDR3 DNA: TGTGCCAGCAGTTTATCGATCGGGGGAGCGAACACCGGGGAGCTGTTTTTT
CDR3 protein: CASSLSIGGANTGELFF

V gene: TRBV4-3
J gene: TRBJ1-3
clone size: -
D gene: -
CDR3 DNA: TGCGCCAGCAGCCAAGATCATGTTATGGAGGGGAGGTCTGGAAACACCATATATTTT
CDR3 protein: CASSQDHVMEGRSGNTIYF

V gene: TRBV19
J gene: TRBJ1-6
clone size: -
D gene: TRBD1
CDR3 DNA: TGTGCCAGTAGTATTCGCCCACAGGGGAGTTCCTATAATTCACCCCTCCACTTT
CDR3 protein: CASSIRPQGSSYNSPLHF

V gene: TRBV7-2
J gene: TRBJ2-5
clone size: -
D gene: TRBD2
CDR3 DNA: TGTGCCAGCAGGCACGGGACTAGCGGGAGGAGGGAGACCCAGTACTTC
CDR3 protein: CASRHGTSGRRETQYF

V gene: TRBV7-9
J gene: TRBJ1-4
clone size: -
D gene: TRBD1
CDR3 DNA: TGTGCCAGCAGCTTAGCTAACAGGGGACCGAGGGAAAAACTGTTTTTT
CDR3 protein: CASSLANRGPREKLFF

V gene: TRBV9
J gene: TRBJ1-3
clone size: -
D gene: -
CDR3 DNA: TGTGCCAGCAGCGTAGTGGCCGACTCTGGAAACACCATATATTTT
CDR3 protein: CASSVVADSGNTIYF

V gene: TRBV18
J gene: TRBJ1-3
clone size: few
D gene: TRBD1
CDR3 DNA: TGTGCCAGCTCACCGGGACAGGGAGACACCATATATTTT
CDR3 protein: CASSPGQGDTIYF

V gene: TRBV2
J gene: TRBJ1-2
clone size: -
D gene: TRBD1
CDR3 DNA: TGTGCCAGCAGTGCCCCTGCGACAGGGACTTATGGCTACACCTTC
CDR3 protein: CASSAPATGTYGYTF

V gene: TRBV13
J gene: TRBJ2-5
clone size: once
D gene: -
CDR3 DNA: TGTGCCAGCAGCACCCTAGGGGTCGGGACCCAGTACTTC
CDR3 protein: CASSTLGVGTQYF

V gene: TRBV5-1
J gene: TRBJ1-1
clone size: -
D gene: TRBD1
CDR3 DNA: TGCGCCAGCAGCTTGGGGACAGGATCCATGAACACTGAAGCTTTCTTT
CDR3 protein: CASSLGTGSMNTEAFF

V gene: TRBV18
J gene: TRBJ2-2
clone size: -
D gene: -
CDR3 DNA: TGTGCCAGCTCATGGACAGAGACCGGGGAGCTGTTTTTT
CDR3 protein: CASSWTETGELFF

V gene: TRBV2
J gene: TRBJ2-1
clone size: -
D gene: TRBD1
CDR3 DNA: TGTGCCAGCAGGACAGGGCCTACTTTCTACAATGAGCAGTTCTTC
CDR3 protein: CASRTGPTFYNEQFF

V gene: TRBV5-6
J gene: TRBJ2-7
clone size: -
D gene: -
CDR3 DNA: TGTGCCAGCAGCTTGGACTTCTCCTACGAGCAGTACTTC
CDR3 protein: CASSLDFSYEQYF

V gene: TRBV7-9
J gene: TRBJ2-2
clone size: -
D gene: TRBD1
CDR3 DNA: TGTGCCAGCAGCCGACAGGGGACCGGGGAGCTGTTTTTT
CDR3 protein: CASSRQGTGELFF

V gene: TRBV7-9
J gene: TRBJ2-2
clone size: -
D gene: -
CDR3 DNA: TGTGCCAGCAGCTCACCAGTGCGGGAAACCGGGGAGCTGTTTTTT
CDR3 protein: CASSSPVRETGELFF

V gene: TRBV4-1
J gene: TRBJ2-5
clone size: -
D gene: -
CDR3 DNA: TGCGCCAGCAGTTTAGCTCACCAAGAGACCCAGTACTTC
CDR3 protein: CASSLAHQETQYF

V gene: TRBV11-2
J gene: TRBJ2-5
clone size: -
D gene: -
CDR3 DNA: TGTGCCAGCAGCTTAGACGTGATGAGGGAGACCCAGTACTTC
CDR3 protein: CASSLDVMRETQYF

V gene: TRBV11-1
J gene: TRBJ1-1
clone size: -
D gene: TRBD1
CDR3 DNA: TGTGCCAGCAGCTCCCGGGACAGGGGGCGATCTACTGAAGCTTTCTTT
CDR3 protein: CASSSRDRGRSTEAFF

V gene: TRBV10-3
J gene: TRBJ2-2
clone size: -
D gene: -
CDR3 DNA: TGTGCCATCAGTGAGTCGGCGGGGATGGGCACCGGGGAGCTGTTTTTT
CDR3 protein: CAISESAGMGTGELFF

V gene: TRBV5-1
J gene: TRBJ2-1
clone size: -
D gene: -
CDR3 DNA: TGCGCCAGCAGCTTGGTGGGACTCAACTCCTACAATGAGCAGTTCTTC
CDR3 protein: CASSLVGLNSYNEQFF

V gene: TRBV6-5
J gene: TRBJ2-3
clone size: -
D gene: TRBD1
CDR3 DNA: TGTGCCAGCAGTATAGACAGGGGGCAAGATACGCAGTATTTT
CDR3 protein: CASSIDRGQDTQYF

V gene: TRBV2
J gene: TRBJ2-1
clone size: -
D gene: -
CDR3 DNA: TGTGCCAGCAGTCTCTCACTAGGTGGTAATGGGAATGAGCAGTTCTTC
CDR3 protein: CASSLSLGGNGNEQFF

V gene: TRBV6-2/TRBV6-3
J gene: TRBJ1-2
clone size: -
D gene: -
CDR3 DNA: TGTGCCAGCAGTAACCCGGGACACCGAGGCTACACCTTC
CDR3 protein: CASSNPGHRGYTF

V gene: TRBV27
J gene: TRBJ1-4
clone size: -
D gene: -
CDR3 DNA: TGTGCCAGCAGTTTATCGTCTCCAACTAATGAAAAACTGTTTTTT
CDR3 protein: CASSLSSPTNEKLFF

V gene: TRBV6-6
J gene: TRBJ2-3
clone size: -
D gene: -
CDR3 DNA: TGTGCCAGCAGTTACGGTCGTGGGGGGGCCACAGATACGCAGTATTTT
CDR3 protein: CASSYGRGGATDTQYF

V gene: TRBV28
J gene: TRBJ2-2
clone size: -
D gene: -
CDR3 DNA: TGTGCCAGCAGTTCCGCACAGGGTAGCACCGGGGAGCTGTTTTTT
CDR3 protein: CASSSAQGSTGELFF

V gene: TRBV11-3
J gene: TRBJ1-4
clone size: -
D gene: -
CDR3 DNA: TGTGCCAGCAGCTTGGGGGGGAGTAATGAAAAACTGTTTTTT
CDR3 protein: CASSLGGSNEKLFF

V gene: TRBV2
J gene: TRBJ1-6
clone size: -
D gene: TRBD1
CDR3 DNA: TGTGCCAGCAGTGGTCCTAGGACAGGGAGGAATTCACCCCTCCACTTT
CDR3 protein: CASSGPRTGRNSPLHF

V gene: TRBV5-1
J gene: TRBJ2-2
clone size: -
D gene: TRBD2
CDR3 DNA: TGCGCCAGCAGCCAATCTAGCGGGAGTGTATTGGCCGGGGAGCTGTTTTTT
CDR3 protein: CASSQSSGSVLAGELFF

V gene: TRBV2
J gene: TRBJ1-2
clone size: -
D gene: TRBD1
CDR3 DNA: TGTGCCAGCCTTCGACAGGGGTATGGCTACACCTTC
CDR3 protein: CASLRQGYGYTF

V gene: TRBV9
J gene: TRBJ1-1
clone size: -
D gene: -
CDR3 DNA: TGTGCCAGCAGCGTGGGACCGGGGGTTAACACTGAAGCTTTCTTT
CDR3 protein: CASSVGPGVNTEAFF

V gene: TRBV10-1
J gene: TRBJ1-1
clone size: -
D gene: TRBD1
CDR3 DNA: TGCGCCAGCAGTGCGGGACAGGGAAGGGTTGTTATGAACACTGAAGCTTTCTTT
CDR3 protein: CASSAGQGRVVMNTEAFF

V gene: TRBV11-2
J gene: TRBJ2-7
clone size: once
D gene: -
CDR3 DNA: TGTGCCAGCAGCCGCTTGCCAGACGAGCAGTACTTC
CDR3 protein: CASSRLPDEQYF

V gene: TRBV2
J gene: TRBJ2-1
clone size: -
D gene: -
CDR3 DNA: TGTGCCAGCAGCTATAGCGCGGGGGAGCAGTTCTTC
CDR3 protein: CASSYSAGEQFF

V gene: TRBV6-2/TRBV6-3
J gene: TRBJ2-5
clone size: -
D gene: TRBD1
CDR3 DNA: TGTGCCAGCAGTTACCAAGGACAGGGTATCTTTGGCCAGTACTTC
CDR3 protein: CASSYQGQGIFGQYF

V gene: TRBV30
J gene: TRBJ2-1
clone size: -
D gene: -
CDR3 DNA: TGTGCCTGGAAGGGAGGACCGTGGAAGTTCTTC
CDR3 protein: CAWKGGPWKFF

V gene: TRBV27
J gene: TRBJ1-2
clone size: -
D gene: -
CDR3 DNA: TGTGCCAGCAGTCCTCTGACAGCCCTTAACTATGGCTACACCTTC
CDR3 protein: CASSPLTALNYGYTF

V gene: TRBV28
J gene: TRBJ1-1
clone size: -
D gene: -
CDR3 DNA: TGTGCCAGCAAAGCGAACACTGAAGCTTTCTTT
CDR3 protein: CASKANTEAFF

V gene: TRBV12-5
J gene: TRBJ1-4
clone size: -
D gene: -
CDR3 DNA: TGTGCTAGTGGTACGGAGCGGGGGCCGGGGTTATATGAAAAACTGTTTTTT
CDR3 protein: CASGTERGPGLYEKLFF

V gene: TRBV9
J gene: TRBJ1-2
clone size: -
D gene: -
CDR3 DNA: TGTGCCAGCAGCGTAGATGAGGTTAACTATGGCTACACCTTC
CDR3 protein: CASSVDEVNYGYTF

V gene: TRBV28
J gene: TRBJ2-2
clone size: -
D gene: -
CDR3 DNA: TGTGCCAGCAGTTTAGTACAGGGAAACACCGGGGAGCTGTTTTTT
CDR3 protein: CASSLVQGNTGELFF

V gene: TRBV27
J gene: TRBJ1-1
clone size: -
D gene: -
CDR3 DNA: TGTGCCAGCAGTTACCGGACTCCGAACACTGAAGCTTTCTTT
CDR3 protein: CASSYRTPNTEAFF